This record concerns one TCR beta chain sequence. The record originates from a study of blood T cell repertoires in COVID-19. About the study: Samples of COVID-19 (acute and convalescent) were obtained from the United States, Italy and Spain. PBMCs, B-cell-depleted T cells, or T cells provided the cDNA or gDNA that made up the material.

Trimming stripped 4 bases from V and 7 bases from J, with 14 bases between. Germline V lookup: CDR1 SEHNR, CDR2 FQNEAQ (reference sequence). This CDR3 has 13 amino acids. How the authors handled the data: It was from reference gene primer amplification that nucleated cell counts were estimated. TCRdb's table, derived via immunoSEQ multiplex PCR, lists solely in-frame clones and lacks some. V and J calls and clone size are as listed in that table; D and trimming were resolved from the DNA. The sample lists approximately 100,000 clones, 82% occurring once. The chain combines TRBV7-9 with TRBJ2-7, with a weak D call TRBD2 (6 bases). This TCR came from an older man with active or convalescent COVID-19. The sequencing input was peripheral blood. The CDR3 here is CASSSTGLTEQYF. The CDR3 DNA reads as TGTGCCAGCAGCTCGACTGGACTAACTGAGCAGTACTTC.